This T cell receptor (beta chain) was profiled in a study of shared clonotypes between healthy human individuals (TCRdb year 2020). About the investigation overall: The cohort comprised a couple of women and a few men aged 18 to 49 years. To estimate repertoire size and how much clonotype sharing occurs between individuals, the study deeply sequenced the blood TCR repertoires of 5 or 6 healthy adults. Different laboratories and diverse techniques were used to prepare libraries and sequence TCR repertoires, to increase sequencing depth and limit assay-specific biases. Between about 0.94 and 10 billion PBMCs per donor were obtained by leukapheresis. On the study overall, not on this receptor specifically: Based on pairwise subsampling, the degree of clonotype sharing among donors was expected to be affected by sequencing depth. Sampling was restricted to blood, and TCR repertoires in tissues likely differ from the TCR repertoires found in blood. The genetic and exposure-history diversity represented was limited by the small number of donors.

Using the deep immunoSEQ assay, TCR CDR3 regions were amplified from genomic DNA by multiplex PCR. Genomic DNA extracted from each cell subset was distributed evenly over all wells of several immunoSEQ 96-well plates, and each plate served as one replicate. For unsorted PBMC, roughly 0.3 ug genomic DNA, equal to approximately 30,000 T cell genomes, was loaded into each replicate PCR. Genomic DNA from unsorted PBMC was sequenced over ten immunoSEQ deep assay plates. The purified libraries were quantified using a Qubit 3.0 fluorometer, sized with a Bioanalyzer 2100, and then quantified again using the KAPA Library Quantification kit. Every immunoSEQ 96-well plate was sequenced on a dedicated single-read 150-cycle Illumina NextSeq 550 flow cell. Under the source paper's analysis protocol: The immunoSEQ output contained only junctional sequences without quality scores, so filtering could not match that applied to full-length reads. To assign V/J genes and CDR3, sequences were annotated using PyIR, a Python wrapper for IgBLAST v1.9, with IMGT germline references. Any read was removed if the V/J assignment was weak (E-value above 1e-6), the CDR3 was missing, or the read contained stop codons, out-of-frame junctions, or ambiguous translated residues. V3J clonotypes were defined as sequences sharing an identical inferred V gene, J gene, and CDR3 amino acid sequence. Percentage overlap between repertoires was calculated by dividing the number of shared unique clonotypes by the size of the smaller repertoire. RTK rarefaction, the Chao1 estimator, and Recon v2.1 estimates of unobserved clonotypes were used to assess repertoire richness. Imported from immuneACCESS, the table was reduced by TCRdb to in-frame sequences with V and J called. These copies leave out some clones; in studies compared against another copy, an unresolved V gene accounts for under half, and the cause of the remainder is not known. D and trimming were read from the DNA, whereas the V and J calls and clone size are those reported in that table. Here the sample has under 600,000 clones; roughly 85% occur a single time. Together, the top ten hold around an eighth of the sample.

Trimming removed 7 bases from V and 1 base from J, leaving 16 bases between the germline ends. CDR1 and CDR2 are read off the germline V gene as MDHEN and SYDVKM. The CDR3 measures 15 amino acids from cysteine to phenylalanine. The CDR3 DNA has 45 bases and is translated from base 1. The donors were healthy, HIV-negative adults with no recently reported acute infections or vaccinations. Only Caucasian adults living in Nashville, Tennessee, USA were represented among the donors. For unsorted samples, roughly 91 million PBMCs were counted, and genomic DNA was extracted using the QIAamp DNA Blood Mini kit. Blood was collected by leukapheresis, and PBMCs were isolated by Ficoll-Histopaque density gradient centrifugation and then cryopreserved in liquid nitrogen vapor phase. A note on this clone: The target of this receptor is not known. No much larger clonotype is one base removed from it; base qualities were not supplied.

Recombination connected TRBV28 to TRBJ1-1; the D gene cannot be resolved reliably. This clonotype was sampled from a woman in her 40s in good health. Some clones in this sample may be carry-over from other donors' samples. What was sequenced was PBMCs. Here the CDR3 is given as CASNQLGRTNTEAFF. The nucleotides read TGTGCCAGCAACCAACTTGGACGGACGAACACTGAAGCTTTCTTT. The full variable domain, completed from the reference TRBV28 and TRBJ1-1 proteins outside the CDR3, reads DVKVTQSSRYLVKRTGEKVFLECVQDMDHENMFWYRQDPGLGLRLIYFSYDVKMKEKGDIPEGYSVSREKKERFSLILESASTNQTSMYLCASNQLGRTNTEAFFGQGTRLTVV.